These 27 T cell receptor beta chains share one sample of origin, sequenced in a study of Ad26.COV2.S vaccination and SARS-CoV-2 variants. Data came from immunoSEQ multiplex PCR; TCRdb stores just in-frame clones and leaves some out. In the table there are around 300,000 clones, approximately 90% of which are singletons. The treatment here: 19 received Ad26.COV2.S at low or high dose, single or two shots; about 5 received placebo; per-sample allocation not given. Sampling took place 63 days after the first vaccine or placebo injection. The material was peripheral blood, obtained in a trial of Ad26.COV2.S vaccine versus placebo. These receptors all stem from a person aged 18-65 years who received the Ad26.COV2.S COVID-19 vaccine or a placebo.

The gene calls are TRBV7-8 and TRBJ2-1; 8 bases align to TRBD1. The V gene's germline CDR1 is SGHVS and CDR2 FQNEAQ. With 7 bases clipped from V and 9 bases from J, the junction kept 5 bases outside the gene matches. The CDR3 runs to 12 residues. CDR3 in DNA: TGTGCCAGCAACATACAGGGGGGTGAGCAGTTCTTC. As protein: CASNIQGGEQFF.

This clone showed up just once. V gene TRBV19 combines with J gene TRBJ1-2; weak D call: TRBD1 (5 bases). The CDR3 totals 17 residues. The germline V gene encodes CDR1 LNHDA and CDR2 SQIVND (reference sequence). V gave up 2 bases and J gave up 4 bases, with 20 bases separating them. The CDR3 protein is CASSIKVVAGPVYGYTF. DNA of the CDR3: TGTGCCAGTAGTATAAAAGTTGTGGCAGGGCCCGTCTATGGCTACACCTTC. The full variable domain, completed using reference TRBV19 and TRBJ1-2, is DGGITQSPKYLFRKEGQNVTLSCEQNLNHDAMYWYRQDPGQGLRLIYYSQIVNDFQKGDIAEGYSVSREKKESFPLTVTSAQKNPTAFYLCASSIKVVAGPVYGYTFGSGTRLTVV.

The rearrangement uses TRBV9 and TRBJ1-3, with D uncertain. Trimming removed 4 bases from V and 0 bases from J, with 20 bases in between. The CDR3 runs to 18 residues. CDR1 is SGDLS, CDR2 YYNGEE, per germline. DNA for the CDR3: TGTGCCAGCAGCATTGGCATTCAAGGTGTCTACTCTGGAAACACCATATATTTT. As protein: CASSIGIQGVYSGNTIYF.

The chain is built from TRBV14 and TRBJ1-1, with D possibly matching TRBD1 (5 bases). Germline CDR1 reads SGHDN; CDR2 reads FVKESK. V shed 6 bases and J shed 4 bases, with 12 bases lying between them. There are 13 residues in the CDR3. CDR3 in amino acids: CASSYSGGTEAFF. CDR3 nucleotide sequence: TGTGCCAGCAGTTATTCGGGGGGCACTGAAGCTTTCTTT.

The chain has TRBV5-1 and TRBJ2-3; no clear D gene. This CDR3 region has 13 residues. Between the trimmed V and J ends, which lost 0 bases and 5 bases, there was a span of 7 bases. The germline V gene encodes CDR1 SGHRS and CDR2 YFSETQ. The CDR3 nucleotides read TGCGCCAGCAGCTTGGCGGTCGGAGATACGCAGTATTTT. It specifies CASSLAVGDTQYF.

This clone was counted between two and nine times. The rearrangement uses TRBV27 and TRBJ2-7; D not resolved. The CDR3 is 15 amino acids. Trimming took 3 bases from V and 0 from J, leaving 12 bases between them. From germline, CDR1 is MNHEY and CDR2 SMNVEV (reference sequence). The CDR3 protein is CASSFSALGSYEQYF. In DNA form, the CDR3 reads TGTGCCAGCAGTTTCTCGGCATTAGGCTCCTACGAGCAGTACTTC.

The chain carries TRBV2 and TRBJ2-2; possible D gene TRBD1, 6 bases. Trimming shortened V by 6 bases and J by 0 bases, and 17 bases separated the two germline ends. From germline, CDR1 is SNHLY and CDR2 FYNNEI. The CDR3 consists of 17 residues. The DNA for the CDR3 is TGTGCCAGCAGCAGACACCGGGACACCTCGAACACCGGGGAGCTGTTTTTT. It specifies CASSRHRDTSNTGELFF.

This chain links TRBV2 with TRBJ2-7; TRBD1 matches 7 bases. This CDR3 is 13 amino acids long. Looked up from germline, CDR1 is SNHLY and CDR2 is FYNNEI. The junction had 2 bases not matched to a gene; V was cut back by 4 bases and J by 2 bases. The chain's CDR3 is CASSGQGPYEQYF. The CDR3 nucleotides read TGTGCCAGCAGTGGACAGGGCCCCTACGAGCAGTACTTC.

This chain uses TRBV10-3 with TRBJ2-2; D is perhaps TRBD2 (6 bases). The CDR3 contains 13 residues. CDR1 is ENHRY and CDR2 is SYGVKD in the germline V gene. V was clipped by 0 bases and J by 7 bases, with 6 bases between them. CDR3 region: CAISESSGGELFF. CDR3 coding DNA: TGTGCCATCAGTGAGTCTAGCGGCGGGGAGCTGTTTTTT.

The gene calls are TRBV27 and TRBJ2-7; D remains unclear. V was clipped by 3 bases and J by 3 bases, with 9 bases between them. The germline V gene encodes CDR1 MNHEY and CDR2 SMNVEV (reference sequence). The CDR3 is 13 residues long. CDR3 sequence: CASSFRVNYEQYF. CDR3 nucleotide sequence: TGTGCCAGCAGTTTTCGGGTGAACTACGAGCAGTACTTC.

This clone has a single count. The V call is TRBV6-4, the J call TRBJ1-1, with D tentatively TRBD1 (6 bases). Germline lookup yields CDR1 MRHNA and CDR2 SNTAGT. The CDR3 has 14 amino acids. V gave up 6 bases and J gave up 4 bases, with 15 bases separating them. This CDR3 reads CASRVTGRSTEAFF. The CDR3 coding sequence is TGTGCCAGCAGGGTGACAGGCCGTAGCACTGAAGCTTTCTTT.

The rearrangement uses TRBV4-2 and TRBJ1-1, with a possible D match to TRBD1 (6 bases). Germline CDR1 and CDR2: LGHNA and YNFKEQ. The length of the CDR3 is 15 residues. V was clipped by 2 bases and J by 3 bases, with 13 bases between them. The CDR3 DNA sequence: TGTGCCAGCAGCCAACAACAGGGTGGGTACACTGAAGCTTTCTTT. It yields the protein CASSQQQGGYTEAFF.

The chain combines TRBV19 with TRBJ2-3; 7 bases agree with TRBD1. V dropped 3 bases and J dropped 1; count of bases not matched to a gene: 7. This CDR3 comprises 16 residues. From germline, CDR1 is LNHDA and CDR2 SQIVND (reference sequence). Here the CDR3 reads CASSIGWTGGTDTQYF. CDR3 nucleotide sequence: TGTGCCAGTAGTATTGGGTGGACAGGCGGCACAGATACGCAGTATTTT.

This chain links TRBV28 with TRBJ2-5, with 11 bases aligning to TRBD2. The CDR3 runs to 17 residues. Looked up from germline, CDR1 is MDHEN and CDR2 is SYDVKM. V lost 2 bases and J lost 9; bases outside the gene matches: 14. CDR3 in amino acids: CASSLIVVAGGPAAQYF. CDR3 DNA sequence: TGTGCCAGCAGTTTAATCGTGGTAGCGGGGGGGCCGGCGGCCCAGTACTTC.

This chain joins TRBV6-5 and TRBJ2-2; D is perhaps TRBD1 (6 bases). This CDR3 region has 16 residues. Germline assignment: CDR1 MNHEY and CDR2 SVGAGI. Trimming stripped 2 bases from V and 1 base from J, with 11 bases between. CDR3: CASSYNRGWNTGELFF. In DNA form, the CDR3 reads TGTGCCAGCAGTTACAATAGGGGGTGGAACACCGGGGAGCTGTTTTTT.

V and J are TRBV6-1 and TRBJ2-7; D is possibly TRBD2 (6 bases). The germline gives CDR1 MNHNS, CDR2 SASEGT. The CDR3 contains 17 residues. V shed 2 bases and J shed 2 bases, with 19 bases lying between them. Written as DNA, the CDR3 is TGTGCCAGCAGTGAAATCTTGTTTGGGACTGAGGCCTACGAGCAGTACTTC. This codes for CASSEILFGTEAYEQYF.

This chain uses TRBV3-1 (or the pseudogene TRBV3-2) with TRBJ2-5; TRBD2 aligns across 12 bases. The junction had 6 bases not matched to a gene; V was cut back by 2 bases and J by 2 bases. The V gene's germline CDR1 is LGHDT and CDR2 YNNKEL (reference sequence). There are 17 residues in the CDR3. The CDR3 region has the DNA TGTGCCAGCAGCCAATTGGTACTAGCGGGGGGACAAGAGACCCAGTACTTC. It is translated as CASSQLVLAGGQETQYF.

The rearrangement uses TRBV2 and TRBJ1-1; no definite D call. V was pared by 7 bases and J by 4 bases, with 13 bases between. From germline, CDR1 is SNHLY and CDR2 FYNNEI. The CDR3 consists of 13 residues. The CDR3 protein is CASTTGESTEAFF. In DNA form, the CDR3 reads TGTGCCAGCACAACCGGGGAGAGCACTGAAGCTTTCTTT.

The V call is TRBV27, the J call TRBJ1-2, with TRBD1 as a possible D gene (6 bases). Germline loops: CDR1 MNHEY, CDR2 SMNVEV (reference sequence). This CDR3 region has 15 residues. The V gene lost 6 bases and the J gene lost 8 bases, with 22 bases spanning the gap. The CDR3 here is CASSERPADSYGYTF. The CDR3 region has the DNA TGTGCCAGCAGCGAACGCCCCGCGGACAGTTACGGCTACACCTTC.

This clone was seen a single time. The chain uses TRBV6-1 and TRBJ2-7, with D possibly being TRBD1 (6 bases). Germline CDR1 and CDR2: MNHNS and SASEGT. The CDR3 is 16 residues long. Trimming stripped 0 bases from V and 5 bases from J, with 17 bases between. The CDR3 sequence is CASSEARNRVSHEQYF. CDR3 sequence (DNA): TGTGCCAGCAGTGAAGCGCGGAACAGGGTTAGCCACGAGCAGTACTTC.

The V and J genes are TRBV29-1 and TRBJ2-3; D may be TRBD2 (5 bases). Germline CDR1 and CDR2: SQVTM and ANQGSEA. V was clipped by 0 bases and J by 3 bases, with 10 bases between them. This CDR3 is 14 amino acids long. As DNA, the CDR3 is TGCAGCGTTGAAGAGGGATCGGGGACAGATACGCAGTATTTT. This sequence encodes CSVEEGSGTDTQYF.

The gene calls are TRBV5-1 and TRBJ2-1; 9 bases map to TRBD2. This CDR3 spans 15 amino acids. Unmatched junction bases numbered 6, after V lost 2 bases and J lost 6 bases. The germline gives CDR1 SGHRS, CDR2 YFSETQ. The CDR3 nucleotides read TGCGCCAGCAGCTTTAATGCGGGAGGGGGCAATGAGCAGTTCTTC. Translated, it gives CASSFNAGGGNEQFF.

The rearrangement joins TRBV6-2 or TRBV6-3 to TRBJ1-5; a possible D gene is TRBD1 (6 bases). Trimming took off 2 bases at V and 7 bases at J, with 12 bases between the two ends. The CDR3 sequence is 14 residues long. The V gene's germline CDR1 is MNHEY and CDR2 SVGEGT. The CDR3 sequence is CASSYEGEYQPQHF. The CDR3 DNA reads TGTGCCAGCAGTTACGAGGGGGAGTACCAGCCCCAGCATTTT.

This chain uses TRBV5-1 with TRBJ2-7; D may be TRBD1 or TRBD2 (5 bases each). Trimming shortened V by 0 bases and J by 3 bases, and 13 bases separated the two germline ends. Germline V CDR1 and CDR2: SGHRS, YFSETQ. CDR3 length: 15 residues. CDR3 sequence (DNA): TGCGCCAGCAGCTTGGGGGCAGGGAGATACTACGAGCAGTACTTC. Translation gives CASSLGAGRYYEQYF.

The chain employs TRBV13 and TRBJ1-6; D gene uncertain. The CDR3 totals 12 residues. Trimming pared 0 bases from V and 10 bases from J, leaving 4 bases between. Germline lookup yields CDR1 PRHDT and CDR2 FYEKMQ (reference sequence). This CDR3 is CASSLGPSPLHF. As DNA, the CDR3 is TGTGCCAGCAGCTTAGGCCCCTCACCCCTCCACTTT. The full variable domain, completed using reference TRBV13 and TRBJ1-6, is AAGVIQSPRHLIKEKRETATLKCYPIPRHDTVYWYQQGPGQDPQFLISFYEKMQSDKGSIPDRFSAQQFSDYHSELNMSSLELGDSALYFCASSLGPSPLHFGNGTRLTVT.

The chain recombines TRBV19 with TRBJ2-1; 9 bases fit TRBD1. Germline assignment: CDR1 LNHDA and CDR2 SQIVND (reference sequence). V lost 4 bases, J lost 7 bases, and 5 bases stayed unmatched. This CDR3 comprises 14 residues. CDR3 in amino acids: CASSTWDRANEQFF. The CDR3 bases are TGTGCCAGTAGTACTTGGGACAGGGCAAATGAGCAGTTCTTC.

The V gene is TRBV19, the J gene TRBJ2-7, with TRBD2 matching 11 bases. The V segment lost 5 bases and the J segment 4 bases; nucleotides outside the gene matches: 7. Germline V gives CDR1 LNHDA, CDR2 SQIVND (reference sequence). CDR3 length equals 15 residues. The CDR3 loop reads CASSALAGGPYEQYF. CDR3 bases: TGTGCCAGTAGTGCCTTAGCGGGAGGGCCGTACGAGCAGTACTTC.